This section outlines one TCR beta chain sequence together with its context. The CDR3 loop spans 15 amino acids. V lost 7 bases and J lost 5; bases outside the gene matches: 11. Germline V lookup: CDR1 MNHNS, CDR2 SASEGT. The data were obtained in a study of T cells in localized non-small cell lung cancer. Some clones are missing from TCRdb's copy, which holds only in-frame ones; the method was immunoSEQ multiplex PCR. The sample lists about 31,000 clones, 85% to 95% occurring once. V and J are TRBV6-1 and TRBJ1-1, with 9 bases fitting TRBD1. The material was peripheral blood, obtained before any cancer treatment. The clonotype was recovered from a woman aged 35 to 70 with stage I lung adenocarcinoma. The CDR3 loop is CASTLTGGVRTEAFF. CDR3 sequence (DNA): TGTGCCAGCACCTTGACAGGGGGGGTTCGAACTGAAGCTTTCTTT.